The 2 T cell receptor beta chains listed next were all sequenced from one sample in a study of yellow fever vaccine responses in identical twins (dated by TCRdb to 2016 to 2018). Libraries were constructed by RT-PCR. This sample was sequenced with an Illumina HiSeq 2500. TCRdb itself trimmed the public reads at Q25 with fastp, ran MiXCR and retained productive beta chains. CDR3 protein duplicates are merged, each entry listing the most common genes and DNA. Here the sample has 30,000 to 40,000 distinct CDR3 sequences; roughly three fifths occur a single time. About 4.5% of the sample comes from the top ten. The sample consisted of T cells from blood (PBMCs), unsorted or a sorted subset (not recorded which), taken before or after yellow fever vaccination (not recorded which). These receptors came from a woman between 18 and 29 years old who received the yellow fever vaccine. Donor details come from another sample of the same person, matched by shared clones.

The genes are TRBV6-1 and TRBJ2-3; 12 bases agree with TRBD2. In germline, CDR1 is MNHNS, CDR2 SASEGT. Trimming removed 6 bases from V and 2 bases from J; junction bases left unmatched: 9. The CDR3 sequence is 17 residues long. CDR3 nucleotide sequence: TGTGCCAGCAGCCTACTAGCGGGGGGAACCTACACAGATACGCAGTATTTT. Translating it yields CASSLLAGGTYTDTQYF.

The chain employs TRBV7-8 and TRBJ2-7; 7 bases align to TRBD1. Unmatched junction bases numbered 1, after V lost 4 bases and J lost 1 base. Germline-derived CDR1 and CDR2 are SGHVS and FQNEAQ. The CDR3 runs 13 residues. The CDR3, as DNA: TGTGCCAGCAGCTGGGGACAGTCCTACGAGCAGTACGTC. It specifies CASSWGQSYEQYV.